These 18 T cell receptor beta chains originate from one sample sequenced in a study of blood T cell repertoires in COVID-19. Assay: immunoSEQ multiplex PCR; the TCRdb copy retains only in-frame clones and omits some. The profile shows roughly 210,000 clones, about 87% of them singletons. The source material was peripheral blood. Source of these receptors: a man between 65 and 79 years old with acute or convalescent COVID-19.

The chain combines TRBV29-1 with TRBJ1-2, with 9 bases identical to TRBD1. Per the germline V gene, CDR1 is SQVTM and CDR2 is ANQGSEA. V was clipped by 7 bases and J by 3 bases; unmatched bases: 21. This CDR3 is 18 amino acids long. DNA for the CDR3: TGCAGCGCCCTCCGGCGTGCCTTGGGACAGGGAAGGGACTATGGCTACACCTTC. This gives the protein CSALRRALGQGRDYGYTF. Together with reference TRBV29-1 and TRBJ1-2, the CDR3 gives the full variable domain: SAVISQKPSRDICQRGTSLTIQCQVDSQVTMMFWYRQQPGQSLTLIATANQGSEATYESGFVIDKFPISRPNLTFSTLTVSNMSPEDSSIYLCSALRRALGQGRDYGYTFGSGTRLTVV.

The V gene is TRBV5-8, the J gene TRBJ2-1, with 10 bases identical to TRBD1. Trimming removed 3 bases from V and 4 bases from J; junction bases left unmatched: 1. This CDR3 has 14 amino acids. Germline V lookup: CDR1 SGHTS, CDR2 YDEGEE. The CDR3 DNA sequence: TGTGCCAGCAGCTGGGGACAGGGGTACAATGAGCAGTTCTTC. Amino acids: CASSWGQGYNEQFF.

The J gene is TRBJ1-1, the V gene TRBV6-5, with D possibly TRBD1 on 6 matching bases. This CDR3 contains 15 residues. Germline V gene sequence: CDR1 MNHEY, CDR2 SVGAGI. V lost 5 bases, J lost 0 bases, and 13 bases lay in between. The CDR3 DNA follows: TGTGCCAGCAGTCTGGAGGACAGACTGAACACTGAAGCTTTCTTT. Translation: CASSLEDRLNTEAFF.

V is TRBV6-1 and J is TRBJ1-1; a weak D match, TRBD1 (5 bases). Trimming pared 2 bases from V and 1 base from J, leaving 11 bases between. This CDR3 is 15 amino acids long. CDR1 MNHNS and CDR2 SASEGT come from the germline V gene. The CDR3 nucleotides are TGTGCCAGCAGTGAATGGGACTCCTGGAACACTGAAGCTTTCTTT. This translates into CASSEWDSWNTEAFF.

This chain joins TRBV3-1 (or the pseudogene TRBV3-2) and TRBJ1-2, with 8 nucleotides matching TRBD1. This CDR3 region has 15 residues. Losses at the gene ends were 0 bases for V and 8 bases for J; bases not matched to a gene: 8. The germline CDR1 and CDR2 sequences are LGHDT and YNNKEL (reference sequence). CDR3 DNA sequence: TGTGCCAGCAGCCAAGATCCTAGACAGGGGTACGGCTACACCTTC. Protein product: CASSQDPRQGYGYTF.

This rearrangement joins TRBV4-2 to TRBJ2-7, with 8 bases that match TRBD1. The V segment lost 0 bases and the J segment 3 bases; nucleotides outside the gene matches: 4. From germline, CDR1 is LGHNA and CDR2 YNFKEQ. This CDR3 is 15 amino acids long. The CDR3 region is CASSQDNRGNYEQYF. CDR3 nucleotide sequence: TGTGCCAGCAGCCAAGATAACAGGGGGAACTACGAGCAGTACTTC.

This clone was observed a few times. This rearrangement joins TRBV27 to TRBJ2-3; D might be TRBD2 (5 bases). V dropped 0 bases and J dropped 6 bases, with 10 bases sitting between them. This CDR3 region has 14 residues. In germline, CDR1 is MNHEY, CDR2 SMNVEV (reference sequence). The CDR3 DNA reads TGTGCCAGCAGTTTATCCCTTGGCGGGGATACGCAGTATTTT. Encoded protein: CASSLSLGGDTQYF.

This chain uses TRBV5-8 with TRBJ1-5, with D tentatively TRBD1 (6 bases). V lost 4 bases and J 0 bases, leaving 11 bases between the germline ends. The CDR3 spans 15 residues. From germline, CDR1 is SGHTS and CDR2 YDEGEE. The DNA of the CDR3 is TGTGCCAGCAGCAGATACAGGGTTAGCAATCAGCCCCAGCATTTT. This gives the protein CASSRYRVSNQPQHF.

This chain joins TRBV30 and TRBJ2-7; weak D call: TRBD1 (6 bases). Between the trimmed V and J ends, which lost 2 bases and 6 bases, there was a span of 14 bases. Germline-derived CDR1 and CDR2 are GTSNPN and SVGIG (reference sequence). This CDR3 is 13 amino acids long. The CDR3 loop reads CAWSWGPEGEQYF. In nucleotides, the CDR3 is TGTGCCTGGAGTTGGGGGCCAGAAGGCGAGCAGTACTTC.

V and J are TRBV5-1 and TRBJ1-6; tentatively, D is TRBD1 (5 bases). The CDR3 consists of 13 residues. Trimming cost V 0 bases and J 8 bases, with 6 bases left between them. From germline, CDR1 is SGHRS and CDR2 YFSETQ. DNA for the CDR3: TGCGCCAGCAGCTTGGACAGGTATTCACCCCTCCACTTT. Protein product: CASSLDRYSPLHF.

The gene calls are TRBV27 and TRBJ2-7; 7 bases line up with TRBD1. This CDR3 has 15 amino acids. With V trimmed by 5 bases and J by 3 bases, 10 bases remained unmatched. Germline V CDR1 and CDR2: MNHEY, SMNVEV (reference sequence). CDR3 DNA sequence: TGTGCCAGCAGTACTGACAGGGTTCGGAGCTACGAGCAGTACTTC. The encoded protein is CASSTDRVRSYEQYF.

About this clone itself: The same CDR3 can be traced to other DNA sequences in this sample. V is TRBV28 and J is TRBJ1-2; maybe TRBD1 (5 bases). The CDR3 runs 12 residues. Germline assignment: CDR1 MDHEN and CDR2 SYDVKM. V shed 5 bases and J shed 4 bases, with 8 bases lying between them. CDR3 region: CASSGGGYGYTF. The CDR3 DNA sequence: TGTGCCAGCAGTGGCGGGGGCTATGGCTACACCTTC.

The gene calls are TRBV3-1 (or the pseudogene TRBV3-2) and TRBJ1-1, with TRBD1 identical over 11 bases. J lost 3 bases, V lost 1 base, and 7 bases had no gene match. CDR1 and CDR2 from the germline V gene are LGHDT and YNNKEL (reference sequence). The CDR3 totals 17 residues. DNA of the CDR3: TGTGCCAGCAGCCAAGGAGGGGACAGGGGGGGTGACACTGAAGCTTTCTTT. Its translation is CASSQGGDRGGDTEAFF.

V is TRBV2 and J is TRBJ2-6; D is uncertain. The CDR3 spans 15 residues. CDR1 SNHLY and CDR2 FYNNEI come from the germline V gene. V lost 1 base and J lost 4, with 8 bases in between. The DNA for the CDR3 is TGTGCCAGCAGTGAAGGGGCTCTGGGGGCCAACGTCCTGACTTTC. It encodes CASSEGALGANVLTF. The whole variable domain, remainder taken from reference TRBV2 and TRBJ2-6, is EPEVTQTPSHQVTQMGQEVILRCVPISNHLYFYWYRQILGQKVEFLVSFYNNEISEKSEIFDDQFSVERPDGSNFTLKIRSTKLEDSAMYFCASSEGALGANVLTFGAGSRLTVL.

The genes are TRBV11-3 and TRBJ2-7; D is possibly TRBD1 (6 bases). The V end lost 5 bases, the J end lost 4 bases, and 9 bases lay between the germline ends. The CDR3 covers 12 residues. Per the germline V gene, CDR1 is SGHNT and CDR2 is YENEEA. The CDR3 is CASSGTGYEQYF. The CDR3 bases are TGTGCCAGCAGCGGAACAGGGTACGAGCAGTACTTC.

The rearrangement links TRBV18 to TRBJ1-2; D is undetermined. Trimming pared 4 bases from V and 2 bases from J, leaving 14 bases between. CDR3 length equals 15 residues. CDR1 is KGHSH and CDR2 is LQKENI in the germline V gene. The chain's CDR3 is CASSQGRGENYGYTF. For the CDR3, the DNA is TGTGCCAGCTCACAAGGACGCGGGGAGAACTATGGCTACACCTTC.

The CDR3: CASSIAGEDEQFF. CDR3 bases: TGTGCCAGTAGTATAGCGGGAGAGGATGAGCAGTTCTTC. J is TRBJ2-1 and V is TRBV19; D might be TRBD2 (6 bases). The CDR3 runs 13 residues. Per the germline V gene, CDR1 is LNHDA and CDR2 is SQIVND (reference sequence). Trimming took off 1 base at V and 8 bases at J, with 9 bases between the two ends. The full variable domain, completed using reference TRBV19 and TRBJ2-1, is DGGITQSPKYLFRKEGQNVTLSCEQNLNHDAMYWYRQDPGQGLRLIYYSQIVNDFQKGDIAEGYSVSREKKESFPLTVTSAQKNPTAFYLCASSIAGEDEQFFGPGTRLTVL.

The DNA for the CDR3 is TGTGCCAGTAGAGGGCAGGGGCGCAATCAGCCCCAGCATTTT. It is translated as CASRGQGRNQPQHF. The chain joins TRBV11-2 to TRBJ1-5; TRBD1 might be the D (6 bases). The CDR3 has 14 amino acids. Trimming left V 9 bases short and J 2 bases short, with 14 bases between. CDR1 and CDR2 (germline): SGHAT, FQNNGV.